A single sample is the source of the 26 T cell receptor beta chains below, sequenced in a study of OX40 agonist ivuxolimab in advanced cancers. Libraries were prepared by immunoSEQ multiplex PCR; TCRdb keeps only in-frame clonotypes and omits some of them. The sample contains roughly 50,000 clones, about 89% of which appear only once. This material consisted of CD4+ or CD8+ T cells sorted from blood, taken in a trial of the OX40 agonist ivuxolimab. These receptors were obtained from an adult with an advanced solid tumor such as melanoma, head and neck, liver or kidney cancer.

The V gene is TRBV11-2, the J gene TRBJ2-3; 8 nucleotides align to TRBD1. The V gene end was trimmed by 1 base and the J gene end by 0 bases; junction bases not matched to a gene: 3. The germline gives CDR1 SGHAT, CDR2 FQNNGV. The CDR3 loop spans 16 amino acids. The CDR3 nucleotides are TGTGCCAGCAGCTTAGGTCAGGGGGCGAGCACAGATACGCAGTATTTT. Amino acid sequence: CASSLGQGASTDTQYF.

The rearrangement joins TRBV7-2 to TRBJ1-2; the match to TRBD1 covers 7 bases. Germline V gene lookup returns CDR1 SGHTA and CDR2 FQGNSA. V was clipped by 5 bases and J by 3 bases; unmatched bases: 6. This CDR3 spans 14 amino acids. The CDR3 spells CASSRQGGDYGYTF. The DNA for the CDR3 is TGTGCCAGCAGCCGTCAGGGGGGAGACTATGGCTACACCTTC. Full variable domain (missing parts from reference TRBV7-2 and TRBJ1-2): GAGVSQSPSNKVTEKGKDVELRCDPISGHTALYWYRQSLGQGLEFLIYFQGNSAPDKSGLPSDRFSAERTGGSVSTLTIQRTQQEDSAVYLCASSRQGGDYGYTFGSGTRLTVV.

The chain has TRBV5-5 and TRBJ2-7, with TRBD2 matching over 11 bases. V was pared by 1 base and J by 1 base, with 7 bases of the junction left unmatched. Germline assignment: CDR1 SGHKS and CDR2 YYEKEE (reference sequence). The CDR3 is 17 amino acids. This CDR3 reads CASSLPRGLADSYEQYF. Here the CDR3 DNA reads TGTGCCAGCAGCTTGCCTCGGGGACTAGCGGATTCCTACGAGCAGTACTTC.

This chain links TRBV11-2 with TRBJ2-7; the match to TRBD1 covers 9 bases. The junction had 5 bases not matched to a gene; V was cut back by 2 bases and J by 3 bases. CDR3 length equals 15 residues. CDR1 and CDR2 from the germline V gene are SGHAT and FQNNGV. CDR3 amino acids: CASSLKGTGNYEQYF. The CDR3 DNA follows: TGTGCCAGCAGCTTAAAGGGGACAGGGAACTACGAGCAGTACTTC.

This clone was found once. The V call is TRBV5-1, the J call TRBJ2-7; no firm D call. V was trimmed by 2 bases and J by 4 bases, leaving 10 bases between them. The CDR3 has 13 residues. Germline V gene sequence: CDR1 SGHRS, CDR2 YFSETQ. The CDR3 bases are TGCGCCAGCAGCTTAATGTGGGGTTACGAGCAGTACTTC. The encoded protein is CASSLMWGYEQYF.

V usage is TRBV27 and J usage is TRBJ1-5; 7 nucleotides align to TRBD1. Trimming at V came to 7 bases and at J to 3 bases, leaving 9 bases not matched to a gene. The CDR3 contains 15 residues. The germline V gene encodes CDR1 MNHEY and CDR2 SMNVEV (reference sequence). The CDR3 spells CASKLRGQFNQPQHF. DNA for the CDR3: TGTGCCAGCAAATTACGGGGACAGTTCAATCAGCCCCAGCATTTT.

The chain couples TRBV7-9 to TRBJ2-3; D tentatively reads TRBD1 or TRBD2 (5 bases each). The CDR3 has 15 amino acids. Germline V lookup: CDR1 SEHNR, CDR2 FQNEAQ (reference sequence). The ends were cut back, 3 bases at V and 2 bases at J, with 12 bases in the middle. CDR3 nucleotides: TGTGCCAGCAGCTTCCTGTCAGGGACCACAGATACGCAGTATTTT. Protein: CASSFLSGTTDTQYF.

The V gene is TRBV5-1, the J gene TRBJ2-2; 7 bases agree with TRBD1. Germline loops: CDR1 SGHRS, CDR2 YFSETQ. The trim removed 7 bases at V and 0 bases at J, leaving 3 bases unmatched. The CDR3 is 14 amino acids. The CDR3 region is CASRQGTNTGELFF. DNA for the CDR3: TGCGCCAGCCGACAGGGAACGAACACCGGGGAGCTGTTTTTT.

The rearrangement links TRBV5-6 to TRBJ2-7, with 10 bases that match TRBD1. V lost 2 bases, J lost 6 bases, and 5 bases stayed unmatched. The CDR3 sequence is 14 residues long. The V gene's germline CDR1 is SGHDT and CDR2 YYEEEE. The CDR3 here is CASSLRTGGTEQYF. For the CDR3, the DNA is TGTGCCAGCAGCTTACGGACAGGGGGTACCGAGCAGTACTTC. The whole variable domain, remainder taken from reference TRBV5-6 and TRBJ2-7, is DAGVTQSPTHLIKTRGQQVTLRCSPKSGHDTVSWYQQALGQGPQFIFQYYEEEERQRGNFPDRFSGHQFPNYSSELNVNALLLGDSALYLCASSLRTGGTEQYFGPGTRLTVT.

The rearrangement links TRBV28 to TRBJ1-3; 8 bases agree with TRBD1. The CDR3 is made up of 17 amino acids. Germline V gene sequence: CDR1 MDHEN, CDR2 SYDVKM. V dropped 5 bases and J dropped 1; count of bases not matched to a gene: 10. The CDR3 is CASSPLNQGASGNTIYF. The CDR3, as DNA: TGTGCCAGCAGTCCCTTAAACCAGGGGGCGTCTGGAAACACCATATATTTT.

The rearrangement joins TRBV7-6 to TRBJ2-4, with 7 bases lining up with TRBD2. The germline V gene encodes CDR1 SGHVS and CDR2 FNYEAQ. V shed 3 bases, J shed 9 bases, and the junction held 8 bases outside the gene matches. The CDR3 contains 14 residues. As DNA, the CDR3 is TGTGCCAGCAGCTTGGCGGGAGAGAGGAGCATTCAGTACTTC. This codes for CASSLAGERSIQYF.

This clone was picked up one time. The rearrangement links TRBV10-3 to TRBJ2-7; D unclear. The V gene lost 2 bases and the J gene lost 6 bases, with 14 bases spanning the gap. This CDR3 region has 14 residues. In germline, CDR1 is ENHRY, CDR2 SYGVKD. The CDR3 DNA follows: TGTGCCATCAGTGAGACAGCCCTCTTTCCCGAGCAGTACTTC. Residues: CAISETALFPEQYF.

V gene TRBV28 combines with J gene TRBJ1-2, with a possible D match to TRBD1 (5 bases). Trimming shortened V by 6 bases and J by 6 bases, and 23 bases separated the two germline ends. Germline CDR1 and CDR2: MDHEN and SYDVKM. This CDR3 has 16 amino acids. CDR3 residues: CASSFVGETRSNGYTF. DNA of the CDR3: TGTGCCAGCAGCTTTGTGGGGGAGACCCGATCAAATGGCTACACCTTC.

As concerns this clone: One junction end disagrees with the germline gene, perhaps due to a read error. The chain links TRBV5-1 to TRBJ1-2, with 10 bases aligning to TRBD1. The CDR3 extends over 15 amino acids. Germline loops: CDR1 SGHRS, CDR2 YFSETQ. The DNA of the CDR3 is TGTGCCAGCAGCCCCAGGGACAGGGGCAACTATGGCTACACCTTC. It yields the protein CASSPRDRGNYGYTF.

The chain joins TRBV5-1 to TRBJ1-6; TRBD1 aligns across 7 bases. The CDR3 runs 13 residues. The ends lost 1 base at V and 10 bases at J; junction bases unmatched: 2. From germline, CDR1 is SGHRS and CDR2 YFSETQ. The CDR3 DNA is TGCGCCAGCAGCTTGACAGGGGACTCACCCCTCCACTTT. Its protein is CASSLTGDSPLHF.

The rearrangement uses TRBV5-6 and TRBJ2-3, with 8 bases fitting TRBD2. The CDR3 consists of 16 residues. Germline CDR1 SGHDT, CDR2 YYEEEE. V trimming: 1 base; J trimming: 3 bases; junction bases outside the gene matches: 7. The CDR3: CASSLSGRAETDTQYF. CDR3 DNA: TGTGCCAGCAGCTTGTCCGGGAGGGCCGAAACAGATACGCAGTATTTT. Together with reference TRBV5-6 and TRBJ2-3, the CDR3 gives the full variable domain: DAGVTQSPTHLIKTRGQQVTLRCSPKSGHDTVSWYQQALGQGPQFIFQYYEEEERQRGNFPDRFSGHQFPNYSSELNVNALLLGDSALYLCASSLSGRAETDTQYFGPGTRLTVL.

In this sample, this clone turned up once. The rearrangement joins TRBV27 to TRBJ1-6; D is unresolved. Germline V gene sequence: CDR1 MNHEY, CDR2 SMNVEV (reference sequence). This CDR3 has 15 amino acids. Between the trimmed V and J ends, which lost 6 bases and 9 bases, there was a span of 18 bases. The CDR3 coding sequence is TGTGCCAGCAGGGAAGACTATTACAGCTCTTCACCCCTCCACTTT. Its protein product is CASREDYYSSSPLHF.

The rearrangement joins TRBV4-2 to TRBJ2-7, with 8 positions matching TRBD2. V gave up 5 bases and J gave up 8 bases; unmatched junction bases: 20. Germline V CDR1 and CDR2: LGHNA, YNFKEQ. The CDR3 length is 17 residues. In nucleotides, the CDR3 is TGTGCCAGCAGCACGGGGGGGGCTAGCCGGGCGCTCGGGAAGCAGTACTTC. It codes for CASSTGGASRALGKQYF.

This clone was recorded once. The V and J genes are TRBV5-8 and TRBJ2-6; D remains unclear. Germline CDR1 SGHTS, CDR2 YDEGEE. The CDR3 sequence is 16 residues long. Trimming stripped 4 bases from V and 1 base from J, with 12 bases between. The CDR3, as DNA: TGTGCCAGCAGCCTGACACGATTTTCTGGGGCCAACGTCCTGACTTTC. It is translated as CASSLTRFSGANVLTF.

This clone was found a few times. The chain links TRBV19 to TRBJ1-5; a possible D gene is TRBD1 (5 bases). V lost 7 bases to trimming and J lost 4 bases, with 14 bases between them. Germline V lookup: CDR1 LNHDA, CDR2 SQIVND (reference sequence). The CDR3 runs to 14 residues. DNA of the CDR3: TGTGCCAGTAACATAGGACATCCTAATCAGCCCCAGCATTTT. It is translated as CASNIGHPNQPQHF.

The chain couples TRBV15 to TRBJ2-5; a possible D gene is TRBD2 (6 bases). This CDR3 has 12 residues. Looked up from germline, CDR1 is LNHNV and CDR2 is YYDKDF (reference sequence). V gave up 8 bases and J gave up 5 bases, with 12 bases separating them. The CDR3 region has the DNA TGTGCCACCGAAGGGGAGGAGGAGACCCAGTACTTC. This codes for CATEGEEETQYF.

The chain combines TRBV6-5 with TRBJ1-1; D is perhaps TRBD1 (6 bases). This CDR3 spans 14 amino acids. V dropped 0 bases and J dropped 4 bases, with 9 bases sitting between them. CDR1 is MNHEY, CDR2 SVGAGI, per germline. The CDR3 DNA sequence: TGTGCCAGCAGTTACTCGGAGGACAGCACTGAAGCTTTCTTT. The encoded protein is CASSYSEDSTEAFF.

The chain couples TRBV20-1 to TRBJ1-2; unclear D gene. The V end lost 2 bases, the J end lost 7 bases, and 8 bases lay between the germline ends. The CDR3 contains 11 residues. Germline CDR1 reads DFQATT; CDR2 reads SNEGSKA (reference sequence). The CDR3 protein is CSARPGGGYTF. In nucleotides, the CDR3 is TGCAGTGCTAGACCTGGTGGTGGCTACACCTTC.

This chain links TRBV19 with TRBJ2-1; D is undetermined. Trimming shortened V by 3 bases and J by 7 bases, and 10 bases separated the two germline ends. This CDR3 spans 13 amino acids. Germline CDR1 reads LNHDA; CDR2 reads SQIVND (reference sequence). The DNA of the CDR3 is TGTGCCAGTAGTATGTCTAGTAGGAATGAGCAGTTCTTC. Translating gives CASSMSSRNEQFF. The variable domain in full, completed from reference TRBV19 and TRBJ2-1, reads DGGITQSPKYLFRKEGQNVTLSCEQNLNHDAMYWYRQDPGQGLRLIYYSQIVNDFQKGDIAEGYSVSREKKESFPLTVTSAQKNPTAFYLCASSMSSRNEQFFGPGTRLTVL.

The chain couples TRBV11-2 to TRBJ2-5; the match to TRBD1 covers 9 bases. Germline values: CDR1 SGHAT, CDR2 FQNNGV. V shed 4 bases and J 5 bases; nucleotides not matched to a gene: 20. The CDR3 spans 19 residues. DNA of the CDR3: TGTGCCAGCAGCTGGCGCGCCTTAGGGACAGGGCTGGGTGGGGAGACCCAGTACTTC. It encodes CASSWRALGTGLGGETQYF. The full variable domain, its missing parts supplied by reference TRBV11-2 and TRBJ2-5, is EAGVAQSPRYKIIEKRQSVAFWCNPISGHATLYWYQQILGQGPKLLIQFQNNGVVDDSQLPKDRFSAERLKGVDSTLKIQPAKLEDSAVYLCASSWRALGTGLGGETQYFGPGTRLLVL.

This rearrangement joins TRBV6-5 to TRBJ1-5, with D perhaps matching TRBD1 (6 bases). This CDR3 comprises 14 residues. V lost 5 bases and J 4 bases, leaving 12 bases between the germline ends. CDR1 is MNHEY, CDR2 SVGAGI, per germline. The CDR3 loop reads CASSTLDSNQPQHF. For the CDR3, the DNA is TGTGCCAGCAGTACCCTGGACAGTAATCAGCCCCAGCATTTT.